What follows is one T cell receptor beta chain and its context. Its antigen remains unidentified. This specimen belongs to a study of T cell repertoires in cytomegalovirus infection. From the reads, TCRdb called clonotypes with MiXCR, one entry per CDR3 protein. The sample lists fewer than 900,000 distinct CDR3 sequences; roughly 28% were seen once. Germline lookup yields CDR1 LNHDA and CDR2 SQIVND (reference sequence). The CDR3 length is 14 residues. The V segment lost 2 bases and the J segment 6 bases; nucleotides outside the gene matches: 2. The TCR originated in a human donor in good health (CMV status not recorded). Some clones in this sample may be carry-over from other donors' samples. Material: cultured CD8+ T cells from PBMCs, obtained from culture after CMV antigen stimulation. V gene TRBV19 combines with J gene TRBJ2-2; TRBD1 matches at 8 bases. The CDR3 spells CASSIPGGSGELFF. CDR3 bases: TGTGCCAGTAGTATACCAGGGGGCTCCGGGGAGCTGTTTTTT.